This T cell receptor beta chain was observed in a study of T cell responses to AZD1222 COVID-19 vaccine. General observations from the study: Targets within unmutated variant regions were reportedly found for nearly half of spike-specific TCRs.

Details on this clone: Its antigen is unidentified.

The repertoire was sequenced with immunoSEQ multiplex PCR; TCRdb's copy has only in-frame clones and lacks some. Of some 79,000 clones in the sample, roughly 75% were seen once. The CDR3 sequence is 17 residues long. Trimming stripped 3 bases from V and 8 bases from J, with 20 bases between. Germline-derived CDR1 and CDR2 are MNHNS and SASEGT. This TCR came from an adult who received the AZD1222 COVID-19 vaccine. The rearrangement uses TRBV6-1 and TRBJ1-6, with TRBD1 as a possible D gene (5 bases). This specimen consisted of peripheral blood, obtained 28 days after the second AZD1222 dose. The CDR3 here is CASSDDLGDSTDSPLHF. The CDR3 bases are TGTGCCAGCAGTGATGATTTGGGGGATAGCACCGATTCACCCCTCCACTTT.